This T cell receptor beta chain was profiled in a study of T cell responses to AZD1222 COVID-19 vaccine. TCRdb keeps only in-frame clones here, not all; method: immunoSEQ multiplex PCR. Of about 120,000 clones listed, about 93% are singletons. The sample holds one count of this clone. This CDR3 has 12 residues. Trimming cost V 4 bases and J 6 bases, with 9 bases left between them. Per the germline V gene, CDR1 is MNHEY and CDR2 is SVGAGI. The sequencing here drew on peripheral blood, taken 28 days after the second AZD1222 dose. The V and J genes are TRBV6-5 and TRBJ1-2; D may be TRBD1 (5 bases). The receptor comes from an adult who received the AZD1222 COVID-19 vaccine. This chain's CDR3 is CASSFPGDGYTF. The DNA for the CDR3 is TGTGCCAGCAGTTTCCCGGGGGATGGCTACACCTTC.